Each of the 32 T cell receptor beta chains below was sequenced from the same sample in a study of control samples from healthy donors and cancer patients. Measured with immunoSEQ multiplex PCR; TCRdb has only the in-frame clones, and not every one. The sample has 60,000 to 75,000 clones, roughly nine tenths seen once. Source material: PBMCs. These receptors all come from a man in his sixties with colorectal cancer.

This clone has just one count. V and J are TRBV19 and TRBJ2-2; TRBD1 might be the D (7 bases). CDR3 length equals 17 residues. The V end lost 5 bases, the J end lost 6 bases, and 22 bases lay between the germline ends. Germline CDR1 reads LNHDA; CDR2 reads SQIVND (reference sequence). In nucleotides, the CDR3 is TGTGCCAGTAGTGGTTCGGAGGGGGCCTTAAATTCCGGGGAGCTGTTTTTT. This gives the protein CASSGSEGALNSGELFF.

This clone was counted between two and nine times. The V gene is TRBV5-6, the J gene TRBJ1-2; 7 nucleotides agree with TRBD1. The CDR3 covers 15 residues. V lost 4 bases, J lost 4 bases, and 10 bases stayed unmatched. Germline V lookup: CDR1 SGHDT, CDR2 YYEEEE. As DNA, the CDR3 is TGTGCCAGCAGCCCGGGACAGTCTAGGGCCTATGGCTACACCTTC. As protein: CASSPGQSRAYGYTF.

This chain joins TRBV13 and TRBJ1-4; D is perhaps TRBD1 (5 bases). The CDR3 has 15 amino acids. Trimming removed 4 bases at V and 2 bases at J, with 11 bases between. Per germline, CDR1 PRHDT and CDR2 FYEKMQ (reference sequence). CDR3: CASSSRTYTNEKLFF. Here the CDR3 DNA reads TGTGCCAGCAGCTCTCGGACATACACTAATGAAAAACTGTTTTTT. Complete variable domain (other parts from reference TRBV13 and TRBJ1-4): AAGVIQSPRHLIKEKRETATLKCYPIPRHDTVYWYQQGPGQDPQFLISFYEKMQSDKGSIPDRFSAQQFSDYHSELNMSSLELGDSALYFCASSSRTYTNEKLFFGSGTQLSVL.

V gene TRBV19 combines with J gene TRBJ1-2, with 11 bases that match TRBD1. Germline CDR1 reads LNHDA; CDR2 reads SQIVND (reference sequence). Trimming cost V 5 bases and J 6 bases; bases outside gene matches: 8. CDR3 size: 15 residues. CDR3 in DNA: TGTGCCAGTAGTTCGGACAGGGGGCGGGTGGATGGCTACACCTTC. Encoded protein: CASSSDRGRVDGYTF.

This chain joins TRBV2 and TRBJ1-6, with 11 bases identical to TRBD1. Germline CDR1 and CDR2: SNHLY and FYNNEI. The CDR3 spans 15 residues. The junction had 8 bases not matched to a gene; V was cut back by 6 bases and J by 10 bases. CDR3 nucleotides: TGTGCCAGCAGGAGGACAGGGGGCGCGGGATCACCCCTCCACTTT. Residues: CASRRTGGAGSPLHF.

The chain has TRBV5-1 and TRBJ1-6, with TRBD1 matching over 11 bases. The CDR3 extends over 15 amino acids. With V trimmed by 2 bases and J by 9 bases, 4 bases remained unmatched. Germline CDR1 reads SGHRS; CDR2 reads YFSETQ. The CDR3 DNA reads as TGCGCCAGCAGCTTTGGGGGACAGGGGGTTTCACCCCTCCACTTT. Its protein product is CASSFGGQGVSPLHF. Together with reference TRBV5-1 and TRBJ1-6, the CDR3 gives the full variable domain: KAGVTQTPRYLIKTRGQQVTLSCSPISGHRSVSWYQQTPGQGLQFLFEYFSETQRNKGNFPGRFSGRQFSNSRSEMNVSTLELGDSALYLCASSFGGQGVSPLHFGNGTRLTVT.

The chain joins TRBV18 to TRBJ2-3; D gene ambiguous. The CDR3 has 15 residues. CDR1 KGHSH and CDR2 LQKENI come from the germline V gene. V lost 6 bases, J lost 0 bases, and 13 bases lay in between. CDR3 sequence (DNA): TGTGCCAGCTCTTCACTACAGACTAGCACAGATACGCAGTATTTT. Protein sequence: CASSSLQTSTDTQYF.

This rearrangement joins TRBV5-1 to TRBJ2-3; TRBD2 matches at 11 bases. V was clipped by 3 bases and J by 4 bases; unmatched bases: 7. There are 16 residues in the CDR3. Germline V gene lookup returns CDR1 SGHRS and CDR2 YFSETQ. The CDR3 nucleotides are TGCGCCAGCAGCTCTTTTAGCGGGGGGGACGCAGATACGCAGTATTTT. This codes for CASSSFSGGDADTQYF.

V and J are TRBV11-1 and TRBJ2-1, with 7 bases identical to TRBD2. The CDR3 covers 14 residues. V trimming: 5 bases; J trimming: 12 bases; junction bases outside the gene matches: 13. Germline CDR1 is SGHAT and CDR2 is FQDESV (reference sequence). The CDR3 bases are TGTGCCAGCAGCCCCGCTGGCGGGAGACGTGGGCAGTTCTTC. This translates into CASSPAGGRRGQFF.

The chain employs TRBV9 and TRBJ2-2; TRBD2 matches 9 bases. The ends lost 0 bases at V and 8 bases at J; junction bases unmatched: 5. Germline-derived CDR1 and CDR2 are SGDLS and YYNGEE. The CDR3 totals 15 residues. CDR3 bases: TGTGCCAGCAGCGTAGCCCCAGCGGGGGGTGGGGAGCTGTTTTTT. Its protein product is CASSVAPAGGGELFF.

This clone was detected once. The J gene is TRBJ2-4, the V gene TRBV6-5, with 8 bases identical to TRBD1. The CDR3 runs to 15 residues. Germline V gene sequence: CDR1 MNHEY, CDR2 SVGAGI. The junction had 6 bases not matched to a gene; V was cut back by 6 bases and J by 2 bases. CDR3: CASSPDRGPKNIQYF. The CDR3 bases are TGTGCCAGCAGCCCCGACAGGGGCCCCAAAAACATTCAGTACTTC.

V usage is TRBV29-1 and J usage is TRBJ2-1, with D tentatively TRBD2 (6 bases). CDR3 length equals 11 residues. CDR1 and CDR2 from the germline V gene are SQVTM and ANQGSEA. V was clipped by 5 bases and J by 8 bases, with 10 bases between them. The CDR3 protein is CSVSGGDEQFF. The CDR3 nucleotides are TGCAGCGTTAGTGGAGGGGATGAGCAGTTCTTC.

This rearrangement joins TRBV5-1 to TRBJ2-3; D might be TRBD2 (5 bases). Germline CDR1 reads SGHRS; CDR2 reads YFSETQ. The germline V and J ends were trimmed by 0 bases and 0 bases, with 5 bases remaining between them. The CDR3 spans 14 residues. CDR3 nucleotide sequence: TGCGCCAGCAGCTTGGGGACTAGCACAGATACGCAGTATTTT. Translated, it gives CASSLGTSTDTQYF.

In DNA, the CDR3 is TGCGCCAGCAGCCATAATAGCGGGGGGCAAGAGACCCAGTACTTC. This codes for CASSHNSGGQETQYF. The chain couples TRBV4-1 to TRBJ2-5; TRBD2 aligns across 10 bases. Germline CDR1 reads MGHRA; CDR2 reads YSYEKL. The CDR3 sequence is 15 residues long. Unmatched junction bases numbered 3, after V lost 3 bases and J lost 2 bases.

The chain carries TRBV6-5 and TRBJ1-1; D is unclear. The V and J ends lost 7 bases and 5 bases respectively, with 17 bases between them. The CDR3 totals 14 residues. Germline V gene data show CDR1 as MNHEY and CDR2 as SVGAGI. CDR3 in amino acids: CASTNGRAGTEAFF. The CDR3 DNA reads TGTGCCAGCACCAACGGGAGGGCGGGAACTGAAGCTTTCTTT.

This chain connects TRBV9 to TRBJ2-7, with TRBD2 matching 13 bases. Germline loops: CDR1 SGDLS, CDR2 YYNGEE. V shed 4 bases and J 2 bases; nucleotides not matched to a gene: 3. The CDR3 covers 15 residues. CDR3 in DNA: TGTGCCAGCAGCCCCGGACTAGCGGGGGCCTACGAGCAGTACTTC. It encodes CASSPGLAGAYEQYF.

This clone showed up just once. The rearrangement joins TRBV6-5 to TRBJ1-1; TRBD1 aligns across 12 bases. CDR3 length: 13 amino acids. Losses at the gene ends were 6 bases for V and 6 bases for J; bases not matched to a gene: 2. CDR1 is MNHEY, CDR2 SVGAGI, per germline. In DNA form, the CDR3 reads TGTGCCAGCAGCCGGGACAGGGGGCCTGAAGCTTTCTTT. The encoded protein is CASSRDRGPEAFF.

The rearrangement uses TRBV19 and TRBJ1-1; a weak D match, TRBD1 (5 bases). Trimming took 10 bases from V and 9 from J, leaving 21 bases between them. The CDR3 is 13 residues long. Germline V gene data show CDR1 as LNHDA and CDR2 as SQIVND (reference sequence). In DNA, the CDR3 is TGTGCCACCTCCCCGGACGGCCGGGGGAAAGCTTTCTTT. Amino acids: CATSPDGRGKAFF.

CDR3 sequence: CASSLSSGGGGTDTQYF. Here the CDR3 DNA reads TGCGCCAGCAGCCTCTCCTCGGGCGGGGGCGGCACAGATACGCAGTATTTT. The chain is built from TRBV5-1 and TRBJ2-3; a possible D gene is TRBD2 (7 bases). The CDR3 runs to 17 residues. The V and J ends lost 4 bases and 1 base respectively, with 19 bases between them. Germline-derived CDR1 and CDR2 are SGHRS and YFSETQ. The whole variable domain, filled in from reference TRBV5-1 and TRBJ2-3, reads KAGVTQTPRYLIKTRGQQVTLSCSPISGHRSVSWYQQTPGQGLQFLFEYFSETQRNKGNFPGRFSGRQFSNSRSEMNVSTLELGDSALYLCASSLSSGGGGTDTQYFGPGTRLTVL.

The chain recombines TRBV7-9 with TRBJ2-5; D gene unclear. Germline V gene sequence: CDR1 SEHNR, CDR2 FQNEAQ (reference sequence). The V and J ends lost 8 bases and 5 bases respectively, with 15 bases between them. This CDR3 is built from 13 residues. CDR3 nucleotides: TGTGCCAGCCGAAGAGAGGCGTTGGAGACCCAGTACTTC. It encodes CASRREALETQYF.

In nucleotides, the CDR3 is TGTGCCAGCAGTTTGGACAGGCTCCCCTCAGATACGCAGTATTTT. Translating gives CASSLDRLPSDTQYF. The chain combines TRBV28 with TRBJ2-3; 7 positions match TRBD1. This CDR3 has 15 residues. Germline-derived CDR1 and CDR2 are MDHEN and SYDVKM. The trim removed 3 bases at V and 4 bases at J, leaving 7 bases unmatched.

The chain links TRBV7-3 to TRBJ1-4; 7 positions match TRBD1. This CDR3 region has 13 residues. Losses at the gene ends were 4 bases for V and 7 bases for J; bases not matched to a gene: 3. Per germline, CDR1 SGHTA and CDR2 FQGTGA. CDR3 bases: TGTGCCAGCAGCTCCAGACAGGGTGAAAAACTGTTTTTT. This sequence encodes CASSSRQGEKLFF.

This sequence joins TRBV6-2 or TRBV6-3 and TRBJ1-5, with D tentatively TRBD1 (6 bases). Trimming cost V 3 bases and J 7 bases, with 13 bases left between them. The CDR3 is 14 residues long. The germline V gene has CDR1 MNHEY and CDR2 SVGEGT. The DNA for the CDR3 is TGTGCCAGCAGTTATAGCGGGGGCAGGCAGCCCCAGCATTTT. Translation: CASSYSGGRQPQHF.

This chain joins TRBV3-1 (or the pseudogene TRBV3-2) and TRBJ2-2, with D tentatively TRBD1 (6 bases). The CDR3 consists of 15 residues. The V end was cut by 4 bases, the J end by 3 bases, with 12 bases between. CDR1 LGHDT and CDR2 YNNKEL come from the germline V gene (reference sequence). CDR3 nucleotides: TGTGCCAGCAGCCCGACCCGGACAGACACCGGGGAGCTGTTTTTT. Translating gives CASSPTRTDTGELFF.

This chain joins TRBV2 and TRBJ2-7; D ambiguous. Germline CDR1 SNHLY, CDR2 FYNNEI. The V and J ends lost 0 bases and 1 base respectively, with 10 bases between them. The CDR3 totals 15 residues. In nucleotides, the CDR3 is TGTGCCAGCAGTGAAGCCGGCCAGACATCCTACGAGCAGTACTTC. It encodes CASSEAGQTSYEQYF. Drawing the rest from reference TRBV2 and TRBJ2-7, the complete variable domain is EPEVTQTPSHQVTQMGQEVILRCVPISNHLYFYWYRQILGQKVEFLVSFYNNEISEKSEIFDDQFSVERPDGSNFTLKIRSTKLEDSAMYFCASSEAGQTSYEQYFGPGTRLTVT.

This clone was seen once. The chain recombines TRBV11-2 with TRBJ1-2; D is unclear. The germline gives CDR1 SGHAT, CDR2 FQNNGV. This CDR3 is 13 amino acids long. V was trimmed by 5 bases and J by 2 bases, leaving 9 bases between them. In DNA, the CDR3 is TGTGCCAGCAGCACACCAGCAAACTATGGCTACACCTTC. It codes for CASSTPANYGYTF.

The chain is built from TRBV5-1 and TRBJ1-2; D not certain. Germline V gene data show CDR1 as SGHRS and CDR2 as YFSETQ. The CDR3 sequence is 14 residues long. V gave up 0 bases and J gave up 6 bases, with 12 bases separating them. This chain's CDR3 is CASSLGGSGDGYTF. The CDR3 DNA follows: TGCGCCAGCAGCTTGGGGGGTTCTGGGGATGGCTACACCTTC.

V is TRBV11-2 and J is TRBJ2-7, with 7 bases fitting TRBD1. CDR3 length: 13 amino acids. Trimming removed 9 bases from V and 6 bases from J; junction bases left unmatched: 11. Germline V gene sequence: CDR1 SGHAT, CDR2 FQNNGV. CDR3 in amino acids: CASSRQGGGEQYF. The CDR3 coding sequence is TGTGCCAGTAGCCGCCAAGGGGGCGGCGAGCAGTACTTC.

Here the CDR3 DNA reads TGTGCCAGCAGTCCCACGGACCGTTATGGCTACACCTTC. This encodes CASSPTDRYGYTF. The chain joins TRBV2 to TRBJ1-2; D unclear. The CDR3 covers 13 residues. Per the germline V gene, CDR1 is SNHLY and CDR2 is FYNNEI. The V and J ends lost 5 bases and 5 bases respectively, with 12 bases between them. Combining the CDR3 with reference TRBV2 and TRBJ1-2 gives the whole variable domain EPEVTQTPSHQVTQMGQEVILRCVPISNHLYFYWYRQILGQKVEFLVSFYNNEISEKSEIFDDQFSVERPDGSNFTLKIRSTKLEDSAMYFCASSPTDRYGYTFGSGTRLTVV.

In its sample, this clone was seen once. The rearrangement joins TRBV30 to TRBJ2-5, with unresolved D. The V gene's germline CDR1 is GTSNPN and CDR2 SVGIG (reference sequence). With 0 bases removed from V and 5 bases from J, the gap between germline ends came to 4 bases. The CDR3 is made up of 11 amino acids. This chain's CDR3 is CAWSVWETQYF. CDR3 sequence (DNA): TGTGCCTGGAGTGTCTGGGAGACCCAGTACTTC.

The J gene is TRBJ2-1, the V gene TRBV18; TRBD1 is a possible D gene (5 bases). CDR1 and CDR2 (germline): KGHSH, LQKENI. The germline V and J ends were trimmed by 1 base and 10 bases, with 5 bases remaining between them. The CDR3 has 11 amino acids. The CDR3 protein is CASSPQGEQFF. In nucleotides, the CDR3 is TGTGCCAGCTCACCACAGGGGGAGCAGTTCTTC. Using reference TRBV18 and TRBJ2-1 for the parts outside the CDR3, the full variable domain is NAGVMQNPRHLVRRRGQEARLRCSPMKGHSHVYWYRQLPEEGLKFMVYLQKENIIDESGMPKERFSAEFPKEGPSILRIQQVVRGDSAAYFCASSPQGEQFFGPGTRLTVL.

DNA of the CDR3: TGTGCCAGCAGTTACCCGGTTGGGGGCCAAGAGACCCAGTACTTC. The encoded protein is CASSYPVGGQETQYF. V is TRBV6-5 and J is TRBJ2-5; D is perhaps TRBD1 or TRBD2 (5 bases each). The CDR3 totals 15 residues. The ends were cut back, 2 bases at V and 1 base at J, with 11 bases in the middle. Germline loops: CDR1 MNHEY, CDR2 SVGAGI.